The 3 T cell receptor beta chains in this list originate from one sample, sequenced in a study of T cells in Graves' hyperthyroidism and ophthalmopathy. TCR beta CDR3 regions were amplified from RNA transcripts. In the first-round RT-PCR of the TCR CDR3, the HTBI primer set was used. TCRdb passed the multiplex PCR reads through MiXCR, listing each CDR3 protein once. This table holds 560,000 or so distinct CDR3 sequences, approximately 20% found once. Material: blood. These receptors came from a man aged 35 to 55 with Graves' ophthalmopathy.

This chain links TRBV7-2 with TRBJ2-1; the match to TRBD2 covers 7 bases. CDR3 length: 16 residues. The germline gives CDR1 SGHTA, CDR2 FQGNSA. Trimming cost V 4 bases and J 5 bases; bases outside gene matches: 11. CDR3 in DNA: TGTGCCAGCAGCTCCTACCTAAGCGGGGTCAACAATGAGCAGTTCTTC. Its protein product is CASSSYLSGVNNEQFF.

This clonotype has at least ten counts. This chain links TRBV30 with TRBJ2-2; D remains unclear. V lost 3 bases and J lost 5, with 7 bases in between. Germline V CDR1 and CDR2: GTSNPN, SVGIG (reference sequence). The CDR3 runs to 12 residues. This CDR3 reads CAWSWSTGELFF. CDR3 nucleotides: TGTGCCTGGAGCTGGTCAACCGGGGAGCTGTTTTTT.

The chain recombines TRBV28 with TRBJ1-5; D ambiguous. The CDR3 totals 12 residues. The V and J ends lost 6 bases and 4 bases respectively, with 7 bases between them. Germline lookup yields CDR1 MDHEN and CDR2 SYDVKM. The CDR3 coding sequence is TGTGCCAGCAGCCCAAGAAATCAGCCCCAGCATTTT. Amino acid sequence: CASSPRNQPQHF. Combining the CDR3 with reference TRBV28 and TRBJ1-5 gives the whole variable domain DVKVTQSSRYLVKRTGEKVFLECVQDMDHENMFWYRQDPGLGLRLIYFSYDVKMKEKGDIPEGYSVSREKKERFSLILESASTNQTSMYLCASSPRNQPQHFGDGTRLSIL.